A single sample gave rise to the 9 T cell receptor beta chains below, sequenced in a study of blood T cell repertoires in COVID-19. The table came from immunoSEQ multiplex PCR; TCRdb's copy has only in-frame clones and leaves some out. This table holds approximately 230,000 clones, more than 65% found once. Material for sequencing was peripheral blood. The origin of the receptors is a woman between 35 and 50 years old with active or convalescent COVID-19.

This clone was seen a few times. The V call is TRBV13, the J call TRBJ1-4; 7 bases map to TRBD1. The germline V gene has CDR1 PRHDT and CDR2 FYEKMQ (reference sequence). CDR3 length: 18 residues. Trimming at V came to 5 bases and at J to 0 bases, leaving 12 bases not matched to a gene. As DNA, the CDR3 is TGTGCCAGCAGCACTTCTCGGGACAGATACTCAACTAATGAAAAACTGTTTTTT. It yields the protein CASSTSRDRYSTNEKLFF.

This chain uses TRBV9 with TRBJ1-1; 9 positions agree with TRBD1. Trimming took 3 bases from V and 5 from J; bases not matched to a gene: 2. Germline-derived CDR1 and CDR2 are SGDLS and YYNGEE. CDR3 length: 13 residues. The CDR3 bases are TGTGCCAGCAGCGCGACAGGGGGAACTGAAGCTTTCTTT. This sequence encodes CASSATGGTEAFF.

V usage is TRBV11-1 and J usage is TRBJ2-7; TRBD2 is a possible D gene (7 bases). The germline CDR1 and CDR2 sequences are SGHAT and FQDESV (reference sequence). The length of the CDR3 is 13 residues. With 3 bases removed from V and 6 bases from J, the gap between germline ends came to 12 bases. As DNA, the CDR3 is TGTGCCAGCAGCTTCGCGCGGGGGCTCGAGCAGTACTTC. This codes for CASSFARGLEQYF. Based on the CDR3 plus reference TRBV11-1 and TRBJ2-7, the full variable domain is EAEVAQSPRYKITEKSQAVAFWCDPISGHATLYWYRQILGQGPELLVQFQDESVVDDSQLPKDRFSAERLKGVDSTLKIQPAELGDSAMYLCASSFARGLEQYFGPGTRLTVT.

The gene calls are TRBV30 and TRBJ1-5; maybe TRBD1 (6 bases). CDR3 length: 15 residues. Germline V gene lookup returns CDR1 GTSNPN and CDR2 SVGIG (reference sequence). V was pared by 0 bases and J by 1 base, with 10 bases between. The CDR3 DNA sequence: TGTGCCTGGAGTGTAGGAACAGGGAGCAATCAGCCCCAGCATTTT. Translated: CAWSVGTGSNQPQHF.

In this sample, this clone turned up a few times. V is TRBV28 and J is TRBJ1-2; 12 nucleotides match TRBD1. This CDR3 contains 15 residues. Germline loops: CDR1 MDHEN, CDR2 SYDVKM. After removal of 5 bases from V and 8 bases from J, the junction contained 9 bases not matched to a gene. CDR3 bases: TGTGCCAGCAGTCGTCCGGGACAGGGGGCAAAGGGCTACACCTTC. Translation: CASSRPGQGAKGYTF.

V gene TRBV18 combines with J gene TRBJ2-2; the D is unclear. V was cut by 2 bases and J by 0 bases, with 10 bases left in between. Germline V lookup: CDR1 KGHSH, CDR2 LQKENI. The CDR3 spans 16 residues. CDR3 protein: CASSPRRSANTGELFF. As DNA, the CDR3 is TGTGCCAGCTCACCAAGAAGGAGCGCGAACACCGGGGAGCTGTTTTTT.

The count of this clone is one. This chain uses TRBV30 with TRBJ2-2; D is ambiguous. The CDR3 consists of 15 residues. The V gene's germline CDR1 is GTSNPN and CDR2 SVGIG (reference sequence). V was clipped by 0 bases and J by 1 base, with 9 bases between them. CDR3 DNA: TGTGCCTGGAGTGTCGACACGCGGAACACCGGGGAGCTGTTTTTT. Its protein is CAWSVDTRNTGELFF.

This clone was seen just once. The chain recombines TRBV28 with TRBJ2-5, with a tentative D call TRBD1 (6 bases). Germline loops: CDR1 MDHEN, CDR2 SYDVKM. V was clipped by 7 bases and J by 5 bases, with 17 bases between them. The CDR3 totals 14 residues. The CDR3, as DNA: TGTGCCAGCACCTATGGGGGCGTGGGTGAGACCCAGTACTTC. Amino acids: CASTYGGVGETQYF.

The J gene is TRBJ2-3, the V gene TRBV7-3, with D perhaps matching TRBD2 (5 bases). The CDR3 consists of 13 residues. V lost 3 bases to trimming and J lost 6 bases, with 10 bases between them. The germline CDR1 and CDR2 sequences are SGHTA and FQGTGA. CDR3 bases: TGTGCCAGCAGCTTCGGGGTTATGGATACGCAGTATTTT. This sequence encodes CASSFGVMDTQYF.